This TCR beta chain was documented in a study of technical replicates of blood from a handful of donors. The CDR3 contains 14 residues. Germline V lookup: CDR1 SGHRS, CDR2 YFSETQ. Trimming left V 0 bases short and J 5 bases short, with 6 bases between. This clone was counted a few times. Using immunoSEQ multiplex PCR, the repertoire was profiled, and TCRdb retains in-frame clones only, with some absent. Among about 84,000 clones listed, roughly 90% were seen once. The chain joins TRBV5-1 to TRBJ1-6; no clear D gene. Input material: T cells isolated from PBMCs. The receptor's source is a human donor in good health. For the CDR3, the DNA is TGCGCCAGCAGCTTGGTCGGGGATAATTCACCCCTCCACTTT. Amino acids: CASSLVGDNSPLHF.